The following is a T cell receptor (beta chain) sequence with its context. Antigen specificity is unknown. The junction shows a germline mismatch at one end, possibly a read error. The data belong to a study of metastatic and nonmetastatic thyroid tumors. Study details: Repertoires from blood and tumor or nodule tissue of malignant and benign thyroid patients were compared.

Whole-study results and caveats: The reported finding was significantly higher TCR beta diversity in malignant thyroid tumors relative to benign nodules, in blood and tumor.

TCRdb re-processed the PCR reads through MiXCR. The sample holds about 50,000 clones, roughly 4% seen once. No patient had received any treatment before thyroid surgery. Germline V CDR1 and CDR2: SGHRS, YFSETQ. The CDR3 spans 14 residues. The TCR was taken from a female donor with papillary thyroid cancer or a benign thyroid nodule (not recorded which). Some clones in this sample may be carry-over from other donors' samples. Sample: blood. This chain uses TRBV5-1 with TRBJ2-5; D is uncertain. CDR3 sequence: CTSSLAIGQETQYF. The CDR3 DNA reads TGCACCAGCAGCTTGGCTATAGGCCAAGAGACCCAGTACTTC.